This TCR beta chain was sequenced for a study of blood T cell repertoires in COVID-19. For the study at large: The United States, Italy and Spain were the sources of the acute and convalescent COVID-19 samples.

The protocol was immunoSEQ multiplex PCR, while the TCRdb copy is restricted to in-frame clones and leaves out a portion. The top ten clones hold 1% to 1.5% of a sample with some 370,000 clones, more than 80% of them seen once. Looked up from germline, CDR1 is SGHAT and CDR2 is FQDESV (reference sequence). Trimming shortened V by 3 bases and J by 5 bases, and 16 bases separated the two germline ends. CDR3 length: 15 amino acids. The receptor's source is a man aged 35 to 55 with acute or convalescent COVID-19. What was sequenced was peripheral blood. V and J are TRBV11-1 and TRBJ2-5, with D maybe TRBD1 (7 bases). For the CDR3, the DNA is TGTGCCAGCAGCTTTTTTCAGGGGGGCGCGGAGACCCAGTACTTC. Amino acids: CASSFFQGGAETQYF.